Given below is one T cell receptor beta chain in context. Its specificity is unknown. The junction shows a germline mismatch at one end, possibly a read error. Likely unrecorded immune exposures existed in these nominally healthy donors. The data belong to a study of cytomegalovirus exposure and HLA in healthy donors. Regarding the study as a whole: For TCR beta chains, V- and J-gene trimming was later linked to a missense DCLRE1C variant. The authors later found HLA-associated TCR beta chains more clonally expanded than equally common others.

Primers for the PCR totalled 60 Vbeta and 13 Jbeta. Method: immunoSEQ multiplex PCR; TCRdb's copy keeps in-frame clones and lacks some. The sample has approximately 140,000 clones; roughly three quarters are singletons. This TCR was sampled from a woman aged 55-70 years in good health and CMV-seronegative. The specimen was PBMCs.

The CDR3 DNA is TGTGCCAGCAGCTGGGGACAGGGCAACCAGCCCCAGCATTTT. Its protein is CASSWGQGNQPQHF. This chain joins TRBV7-2 and TRBJ1-5; TRBD1 aligns across 9 bases. Germline V lookup: CDR1 SGHTA, CDR2 FQGNSA. This CDR3 is 14 amino acids long.